This T cell receptor beta chain was captured in a study of T-cell reconstitution after alpha-beta-depleted transplantation in children. Molecular barcoding with unique molecular identifiers was used for the TCRbeta library. TCRdb called the PCR reads again in MiXCR, with one record for every CDR3 protein. The table has about 340,000 distinct CDR3 sequences, about an eighth seen once. This CDR3 is built from 14 residues. Germline CDR1 GTSNPN, CDR2 SVGIG (reference sequence). Trimming took 2 bases from V and 4 from J; bases not matched to a gene: 7. This clonotype was obtained from a human donor who donated a stem cell graft to a child with Fanconi anemia. Sample: PBMCs, taken from the stem cell graft. The chain couples TRBV30 to TRBJ1-2; 7 bases match TRBD1. CDR3 coding DNA: TGTGCCTGGAGTATCCGCCCAGGGGGCTATGGCTACACCTTC. This sequence encodes CAWSIRPGGYGYTF.